The 19 T cell receptor beta chains in this list originate from one sample, sequenced in a study of blood T cell repertoires in COVID-19. The repertoire was sequenced with immunoSEQ multiplex PCR; TCRdb's copy has only in-frame clones and lacks some. The sample yields about 79,000 clones, 70% to 90% seen once. The specimen sequenced was peripheral blood. All receptors come from a man aged 45-60 years with active COVID-19.

The V gene is TRBV7-9, the J gene TRBJ2-1; the D is unclear. Trimming took off 2 bases at V and 1 base at J, with 6 bases between the two ends. CDR1 SEHNR and CDR2 FQNEAQ come from the germline V gene (reference sequence). This CDR3 has 14 amino acids. CDR3 in DNA: TGTGCCAGCAGCTTATCCCTATCCTACAATGAGCAGTTCTTC. The encoded protein is CASSLSLSYNEQFF.

V usage is TRBV9 and J usage is TRBJ2-7; D not resolved. The V gene lost 0 bases and the J gene lost 2 bases, with 9 bases spanning the gap. The CDR3 has 14 residues. CDR1 is SGDLS and CDR2 is YYNGEE in the germline V gene. CDR3 sequence (DNA): TGTGCCAGCAGCGTAGGTCCCTTAACCTACGAGCAGTACTTC. Its translation is CASSVGPLTYEQYF. The variable domain in full, with the rest retrieved from reference TRBV9 and TRBJ2-7, is DSGVTQTPKHLITATGQRVTLRCSPRSGDLSVYWYQQSLDQGLQFLIQYYNGEERAKGNILERFSAQQFPDLHSELNLSSLELGDSALYFCASSVGPLTYEQYFGPGTRLTVT.

This sequence joins TRBV3-1 (or the pseudogene TRBV3-2) and TRBJ1-2; TRBD1 matches 7 bases. The trim removed 2 bases at V and 2 bases at J, leaving 2 bases unmatched. Germline V gene lookup returns CDR1 LGHDT and CDR2 YNNKEL (reference sequence). The CDR3 is made up of 14 amino acids. The chain's CDR3 is CASSQPDRNYGYTF. The CDR3 nucleotides are TGTGCCAGCAGCCAACCGGACAGGAACTATGGCTACACCTTC.

The chain recombines TRBV6-1 with TRBJ2-5, with a possible D match to TRBD2 (6 bases). The germline V gene encodes CDR1 MNHNS and CDR2 SASEGT. V lost 2 bases and J lost 2, with 15 bases in between. The CDR3 contains 16 residues. In nucleotides, the CDR3 is TGTGCCAGCAGTGAAATTGGAGGGGCGTTTCAAGAGACCCAGTACTTC. This translates into CASSEIGGAFQETQYF.

The chain has TRBV6-5 and TRBJ2-7; the match to TRBD2 covers 8 bases. The germline CDR1 and CDR2 sequences are MNHEY and SVGAGI. The V and J ends lost 8 bases and 6 bases, in that order; junction bases with no gene match: 6. The CDR3 covers 12 residues. In DNA, the CDR3 is TGTGCCAGCTCGAAGGGACTAGGCGAGCAGTACTTC. Protein: CASSKGLGEQYF.

The chain recombines TRBV5-1 with TRBJ1-1, with D possibly matching TRBD1 (5 bases). Germline CDR1 and CDR2: SGHRS and YFSETQ. The CDR3 spans 13 residues. Deletions cut 4 bases from V and 1 base from J, with 8 bases between. The chain's CDR3 is CASSADRNTEAFF. CDR3 nucleotides: TGCGCCAGCAGCGCCGACAGGAACACTGAAGCTTTCTTT.

The chain employs TRBV7-3 and TRBJ2-7; 12 bases align to TRBD1. J gave up 8 bases and V 4 bases, and 12 bases lay outside the gene matches. CDR3 length: 16 amino acids. From germline, CDR1 is SGHTA and CDR2 FQGTGA. The DNA of the CDR3 is TGTGCCAGCAGCTGGTTGGGACAGGGGGCGGGTGTGAAGCAGTACTTC. Translation gives CASSWLGQGAGVKQYF. Based on the CDR3 plus reference TRBV7-3 and TRBJ2-7, the full variable domain is GAGVSQTPSNKVTEKGKYVELRCDPISGHTALYWYRQSLGQGPEFLIYFQGTGAADDSGLPNDRFFAVRPEGSVSTLKIQRTERGDSAVYLCASSWLGQGAGVKQYFGPGTRLTVT.

This chain joins TRBV9 and TRBJ2-5, with 11 bases identical to TRBD1. The CDR3 extends over 14 amino acids. CDR1 SGDLS and CDR2 YYNGEE come from the germline V gene. J was trimmed by 5 bases and V by 3 bases; bases with no gene match: 3. CDR3 protein: CASSGTGGMETQYF. The CDR3 DNA is TGTGCCAGCAGCGGGACAGGGGGCATGGAGACCCAGTACTTC.

This chain links TRBV2 with TRBJ2-1; no reliable D call. The CDR3 extends over 13 amino acids. The V and J ends lost 4 bases and 4 bases respectively, with 8 bases between them. Germline V gives CDR1 SNHLY, CDR2 FYNNEI. The CDR3 loop is CASSGYTYNEQFF. Here the CDR3 DNA reads TGTGCCAGCAGTGGGTATACTTACAATGAGCAGTTCTTC.

The genes are TRBV28 and TRBJ1-6; no clear D. CDR1 and CDR2 (germline): MDHEN, SYDVKM. V was shortened by 3 bases and J by 4 bases, with 7 bases between the two germline ends. This CDR3 comprises 14 residues. CDR3: CASSLRGYNSPLHF. CDR3 nucleotides: TGTGCCAGCAGTTTGAGAGGGTATAATTCACCCCTCCACTTT. The full variable domain, completed using reference TRBV28 and TRBJ1-6, is DVKVTQSSRYLVKRTGEKVFLECVQDMDHENMFWYRQDPGLGLRLIYFSYDVKMKEKGDIPEGYSVSREKKERFSLILESASTNQTSMYLCASSLRGYNSPLHFGNGTRLTVT.

CDR3 sequence: CATSDTGEGDTQYF. The DNA of the CDR3 is TGTGCCACCAGTGATACGGGGGAGGGAGATACGCAGTATTTT. The V and J genes are TRBV24-1 and TRBJ2-3, with 7 bases lining up with TRBD2. CDR3 length: 14 amino acids. V trimming: 3 bases; J trimming: 5 bases; junction bases outside the gene matches: 4. Germline V CDR1 and CDR2: KGHDR, SFDVKD.

This rearrangement joins TRBV7-2 to TRBJ2-3; 10 positions agree with TRBD2. The CDR3 spans 19 residues. The germline V gene encodes CDR1 SGHTA and CDR2 FQGNSA. J gave up 1 base and V 3 bases, and 13 bases lay outside the gene matches. The CDR3 loop reads CASSFESGGARPRTDTQYF. For the CDR3, the DNA is TGTGCCAGCAGCTTTGAAAGCGGGGGGGCCCGTCCTCGCACAGATACGCAGTATTTT.

The CDR3 DNA reads as TGTGCCAGCGGGACTAGCGTTTACAATGAGCAGTTCTTC. This sequence encodes CASGTSVYNEQFF. The rearrangement uses TRBV27 and TRBJ2-1; 10 bases fit TRBD2. Looked up from germline, CDR1 is MNHEY and CDR2 is SMNVEV (reference sequence). The CDR3 loop spans 13 amino acids. J gave up 4 bases and V 8 bases, and 2 bases lay outside the gene matches.

V gene TRBV5-5 combines with J gene TRBJ1-1; 10 bases align to TRBD1. Germline CDR1 SGHKS, CDR2 YYEKEE (reference sequence). The J segment lost 5 bases and the V segment lost 0 bases, leaving 13 bases of the junction unmatched. CDR3 length: 18 residues. The CDR3 DNA follows: TGTGCCAGCAGCTTGGCTTTTGGTTGGGACAGGGGAGGAACTGAAGCTTTCTTT. Protein product: CASSLAFGWDRGGTEAFF.

In the case of this clone: The junction does not match germline at one end; this may be a read error. The rearrangement uses TRBV19 and TRBJ2-1, with 9 bases aligning to TRBD1. Germline V gives CDR1 LNHDA, CDR2 SQIVND (reference sequence). This CDR3 contains 19 residues. The CDR3 region is CASSLDRGKISSLNNEQFF. Here the CDR3 DNA reads TGTGCCAGTAGTCTAGACAGGGGGAAGATCTCCTCCTTGAACAATGAGCAGTTCTTC.

The chain is built from TRBV11-2 and TRBJ1-2, with TRBD1 matching over 7 bases. CDR1 and CDR2 (germline): SGHAT, FQNNGV. The CDR3 spans 14 residues. Trimming at V came to 4 bases and at J to 4 bases, leaving 6 bases not matched to a gene. The CDR3 is CASSSETGIYGYTF. CDR3 bases: TGTGCCAGCAGCTCCGAGACAGGGATCTATGGCTACACCTTC.

In its sample, this clone was seen once. The chain combines TRBV12-5 with TRBJ2-3, with TRBD2 as a possible D gene (6 bases). This CDR3 has 16 residues. Trimming took 4 bases from V and 1 from J, leaving 15 bases between them. Germline CDR1 reads LGHNT; CDR2 reads FRNRAP. In nucleotides, the CDR3 is TGTGCTAGTGGTTCACTGGCGGGGCAAGGCACAGATACGCAGTATTTT. Its translation is CASGSLAGQGTDTQYF.

V gene TRBV12-5 combines with J gene TRBJ2-7; 8 nucleotides agree with TRBD2. After removal of 0 bases from V and 5 bases from J, the junction contained 6 bases not matched to a gene. Germline V gene data show CDR1 as LGHNT and CDR2 as FRNRAP. The CDR3 runs to 15 residues. The CDR3 DNA sequence: TGTGCTAGTGGTTTGGTACTCGGACTAGCCGACGAGCAGTACTTC. It codes for CASGLVLGLADEQYF. The full variable domain, rest sourced from reference TRBV12-5 and TRBJ2-7, is DARVTQTPRHKVTEMGQEVTMRCQPILGHNTVFWYRQTMMQGLELLAYFRNRAPLDDSGMPKDRFSAEMPDATLATLKIQPSEPRDSAVYFCASGLVLGLADEQYFGPGTRLTVT.

This clone appeared once. This chain uses TRBV13 with TRBJ1-5; no definite D call. Trimming took 0 bases from V and 5 from J, leaving 8 bases between them. Germline loops: CDR1 PRHDT, CDR2 FYEKMQ (reference sequence). The CDR3 contains 14 residues. The CDR3 sequence: CASSLGTDHQPQHF. In DNA form, the CDR3 reads TGTGCCAGCAGCTTAGGTACAGACCATCAGCCCCAGCATTTT.